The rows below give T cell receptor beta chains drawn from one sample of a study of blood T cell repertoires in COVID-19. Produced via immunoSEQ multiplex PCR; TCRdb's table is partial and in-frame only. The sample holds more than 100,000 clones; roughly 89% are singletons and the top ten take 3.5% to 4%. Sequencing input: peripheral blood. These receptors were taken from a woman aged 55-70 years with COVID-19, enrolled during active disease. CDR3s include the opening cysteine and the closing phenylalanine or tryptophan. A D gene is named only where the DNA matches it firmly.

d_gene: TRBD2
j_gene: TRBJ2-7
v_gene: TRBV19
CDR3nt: TGTGCCAGTAGTTTCCCGGGACTAGCTACTTACGAGCAGTACTTC
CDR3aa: CASSFPGLATYEQYF

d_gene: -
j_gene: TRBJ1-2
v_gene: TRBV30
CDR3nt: TGTGCCTGGACAGGGAACTATGGCTACACCTTC
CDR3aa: CAWTGNYGYTF

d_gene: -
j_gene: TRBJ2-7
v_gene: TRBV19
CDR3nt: TGTGCCAGTAGCTCCAGCGGAAGCTCCTACGAGCAGTACTTC
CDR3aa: CASSSSGSSYEQYF

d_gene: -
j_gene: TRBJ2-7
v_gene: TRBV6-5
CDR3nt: TGTGCCAGCATGAGAGGCAGGGGCCTGTACGAGCAGTACTTC
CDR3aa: CASMRGRGLYEQYF

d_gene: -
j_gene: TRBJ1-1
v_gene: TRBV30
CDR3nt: TGTGCCTCCCTGATCGGCCGGGGGACTGAAGCTTTCTTT
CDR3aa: CASLIGRGTEAFF

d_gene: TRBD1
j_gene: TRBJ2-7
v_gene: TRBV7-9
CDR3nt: TGTGCCAGCAGCTCCCGACGGGACAGGACTGAGCAGTACTTC
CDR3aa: CASSSRRDRTEQYF

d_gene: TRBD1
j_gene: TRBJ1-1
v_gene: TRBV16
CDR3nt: TGTGCCAGCAGCCAATTAGGACAGGAGCGTGCTTTCTTT
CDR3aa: CASSQLGQERAFF

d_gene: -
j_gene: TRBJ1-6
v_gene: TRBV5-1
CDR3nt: TGCGCCAGCAGCTTGGAGGAGGGCTCACCCCTCCACTTT
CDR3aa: CASSLEEGSPLHF

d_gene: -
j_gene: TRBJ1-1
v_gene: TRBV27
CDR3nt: TGTGCCAGCGGTCACAGGAACACTGAAGCTTTCTTT
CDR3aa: CASGHRNTEAFF

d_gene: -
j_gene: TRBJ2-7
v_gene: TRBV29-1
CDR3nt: TGCAGCGTTGAAGGGGGAGAGGTGTCAGAGCAGTACTTC
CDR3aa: CSVEGGEVSEQYF

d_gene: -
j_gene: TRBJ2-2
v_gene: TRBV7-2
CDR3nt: TGTGCCAGCAGCTTAGCGAGTAGGGAGAGTGGGGAGCTGTTTTTT
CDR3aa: CASSLASRESGELFF

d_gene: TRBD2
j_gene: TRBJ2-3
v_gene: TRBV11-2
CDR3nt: TGTGCCAGCAGCTTCACGGGACTAGTCACAGATACGCAGTATTTT
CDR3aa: CASSFTGLVTDTQYF

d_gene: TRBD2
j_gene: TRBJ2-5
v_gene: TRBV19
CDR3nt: TGTGCCAGTAGTACCCGACTCTCAAGCGGGGGGTACCAAGAGACCCAGTACTTC
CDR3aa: CASSTRLSSGGYQETQYF

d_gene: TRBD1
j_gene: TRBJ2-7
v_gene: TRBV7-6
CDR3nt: TGTGCCAGCAGCTCCCTTTTGGGTCCCGGGACAGGGGGCTTACGGTTCTACGAGCAGTACTTC
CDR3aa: CASSSLLGPGTGGLRFYEQYF

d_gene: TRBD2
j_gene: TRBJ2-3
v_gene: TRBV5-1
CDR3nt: TGCGCCAGCAGCTCTGGACTAGCGAGCACAGATACGCAGTATTTT
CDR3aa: CASSSGLASTDTQYF

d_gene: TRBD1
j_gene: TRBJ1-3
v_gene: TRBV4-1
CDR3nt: TGCGCCAGCAGCCAAGACCCACAGGGGGCTGGGGGAAACACCATATATTTT
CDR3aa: CASSQDPQGAGGNTIYF

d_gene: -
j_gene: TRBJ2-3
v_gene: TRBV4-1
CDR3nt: TGCGCCAGCAATCAGGGGAGGGATGCAGATACGCAGTATTTT
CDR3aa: CASNQGRDADTQYF

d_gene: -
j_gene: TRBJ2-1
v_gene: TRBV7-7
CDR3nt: TGTGCCAGCAGCTTAGAGTCAGGACATGATGAGCAGTTCTTC
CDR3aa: CASSLESGHDEQFF

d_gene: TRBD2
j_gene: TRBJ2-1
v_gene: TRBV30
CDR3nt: TGTGCCTGGAGTCCTTCCTGGGTAGCGGGGATTGGTGAGCAGTTCTTC
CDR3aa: CAWSPSWVAGIGEQFF

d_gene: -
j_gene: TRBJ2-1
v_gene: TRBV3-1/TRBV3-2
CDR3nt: TGTGCCAGCAGCCAAGATGCAGGGTCAGAGCAGTTCTTC
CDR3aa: CASSQDAGSEQFF

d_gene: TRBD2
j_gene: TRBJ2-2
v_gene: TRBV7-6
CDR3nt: TGTGCCAGCAGAGGTCCCAGCGGGGGGAACACCGGGGAGCTGTTTTTT
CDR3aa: CASRGPSGGNTGELFF

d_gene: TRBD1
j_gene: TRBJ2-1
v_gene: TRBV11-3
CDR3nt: TGTGCCAGCAGCTCCGCCAAGGGGGCTTGGGTATCCTACAATGAGCAGTTCTTC
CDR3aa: CASSSAKGAWVSYNEQFF